This T cell receptor beta chain was identified in a study of regulatory T cells in long-lasting Graves disease. Specified time point: persistent/refractory GD, antithyroid drugs over 5 years with positive TRAb. PBMC-extracted RNA yielded the TCR library. This CDR3 is 14 amino acids long. Per the germline V gene, CDR1 is MDHEN and CDR2 is SYDVKM. The trim removed 3 bases at V and 1 base at J, leaving 2 bases unmatched. Assembly of TCR beta libraries relied on iRepertoire HTBI primers together with Arm-PCR of CDR3 regions. TCRdb reprocessed the multiplex PCR reads via MiXCR and lists one record per CDR3 protein. The data hold nearly 350,000 distinct CDR3 sequences, with around 20% observed a single time. This clonotype is a singleton in its sample.

The sequencing here drew on peripheral blood mononuclear cells (PBMCs), taken when the disease was refractory, from a patient treated with antithyroid drugs. The clonotype originates from a female donor with Graves disease. V usage is TRBV28 and J usage is TRBJ2-5; TRBD2 matches 7 bases. The CDR3 coding sequence is TGTGCCAGCAGTTTCCGGGAGGTCCAAGAGACCCAGTACTTC. Its protein product is CASSFREVQETQYF.